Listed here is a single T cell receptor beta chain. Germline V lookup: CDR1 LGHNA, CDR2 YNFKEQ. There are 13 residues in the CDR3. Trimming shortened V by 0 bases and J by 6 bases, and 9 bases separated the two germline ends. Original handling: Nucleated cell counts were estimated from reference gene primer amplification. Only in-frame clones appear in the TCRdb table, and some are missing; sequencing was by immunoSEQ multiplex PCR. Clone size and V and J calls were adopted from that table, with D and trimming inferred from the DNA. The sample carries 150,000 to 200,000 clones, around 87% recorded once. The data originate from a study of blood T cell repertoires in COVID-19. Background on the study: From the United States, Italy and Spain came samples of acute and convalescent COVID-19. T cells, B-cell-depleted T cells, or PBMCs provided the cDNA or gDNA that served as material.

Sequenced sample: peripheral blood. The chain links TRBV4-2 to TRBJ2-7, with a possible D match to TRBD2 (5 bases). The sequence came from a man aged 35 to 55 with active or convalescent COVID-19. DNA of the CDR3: TGTGCCAGCAGCCAAGATGAAGAGGGCGAGCAGTACTTC. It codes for CASSQDEEGEQYF.